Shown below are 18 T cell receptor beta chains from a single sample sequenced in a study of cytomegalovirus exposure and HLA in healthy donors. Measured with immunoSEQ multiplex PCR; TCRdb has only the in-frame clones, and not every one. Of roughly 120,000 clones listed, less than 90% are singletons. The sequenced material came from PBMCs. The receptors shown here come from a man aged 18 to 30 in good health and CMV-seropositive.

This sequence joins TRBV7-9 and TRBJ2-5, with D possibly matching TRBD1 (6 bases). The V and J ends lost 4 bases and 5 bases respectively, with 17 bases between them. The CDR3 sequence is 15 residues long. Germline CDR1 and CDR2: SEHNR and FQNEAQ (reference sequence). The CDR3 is CASSSGHQRGETQYF. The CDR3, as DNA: TGTGCCAGCAGCTCGGGACACCAGAGGGGGGAGACCCAGTACTTC.

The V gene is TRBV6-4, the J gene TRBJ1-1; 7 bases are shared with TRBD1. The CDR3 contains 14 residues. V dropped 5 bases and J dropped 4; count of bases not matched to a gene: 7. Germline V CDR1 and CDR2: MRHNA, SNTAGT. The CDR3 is CASSRQGEGTEAFF. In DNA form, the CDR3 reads TGTGCCAGCAGTAGACAGGGAGAAGGCACTGAAGCTTTCTTT.

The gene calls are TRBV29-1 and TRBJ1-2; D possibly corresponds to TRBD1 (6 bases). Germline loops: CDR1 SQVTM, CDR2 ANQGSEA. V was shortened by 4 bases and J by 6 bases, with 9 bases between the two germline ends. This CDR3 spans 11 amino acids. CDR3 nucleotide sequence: TGCAGCGTTGTAGGGGGGGATGGCTACACCTTC. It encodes CSVVGGDGYTF.

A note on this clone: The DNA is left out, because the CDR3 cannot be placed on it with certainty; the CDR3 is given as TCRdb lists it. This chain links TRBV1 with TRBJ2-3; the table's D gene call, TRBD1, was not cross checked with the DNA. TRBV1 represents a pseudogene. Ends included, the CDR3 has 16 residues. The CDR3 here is CTSSQVFGTGTDTQYF.

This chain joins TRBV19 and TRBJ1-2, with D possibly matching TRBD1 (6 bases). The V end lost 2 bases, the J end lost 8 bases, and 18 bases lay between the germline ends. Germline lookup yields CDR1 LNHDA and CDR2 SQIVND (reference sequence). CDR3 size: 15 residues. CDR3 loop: CASSINPRQARGYTF. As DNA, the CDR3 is TGTGCCAGTAGTATAAATCCCCGACAGGCCAGAGGCTACACCTTC.

The CDR3 sequence: CSARQTSGSYEQYF. The CDR3 DNA is TGCAGCGCCCGTCAGACTAGCGGTTCCTACGAGCAGTACTTC. The chain carries TRBV29-1 and TRBJ2-7, with 9 bases that match TRBD2. From germline, CDR1 is SQVTM and CDR2 ANQGSEA. V dropped 7 bases and J dropped 1; count of bases not matched to a gene: 8. The CDR3 covers 14 residues.

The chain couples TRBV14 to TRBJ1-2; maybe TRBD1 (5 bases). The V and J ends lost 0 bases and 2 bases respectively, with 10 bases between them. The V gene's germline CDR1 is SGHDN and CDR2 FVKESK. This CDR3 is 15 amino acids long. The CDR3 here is CASSQDTQENYGYTF. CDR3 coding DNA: TGTGCCAGCAGCCAAGATACACAGGAGAACTATGGCTACACCTTC.

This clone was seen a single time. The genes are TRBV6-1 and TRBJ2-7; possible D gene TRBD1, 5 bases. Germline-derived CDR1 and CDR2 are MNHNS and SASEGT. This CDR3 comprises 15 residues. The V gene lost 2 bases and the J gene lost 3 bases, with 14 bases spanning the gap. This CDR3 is CASSELGTGFYEQYF. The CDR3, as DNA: TGTGCCAGCAGTGAATTAGGAACAGGATTCTACGAGCAGTACTTC.

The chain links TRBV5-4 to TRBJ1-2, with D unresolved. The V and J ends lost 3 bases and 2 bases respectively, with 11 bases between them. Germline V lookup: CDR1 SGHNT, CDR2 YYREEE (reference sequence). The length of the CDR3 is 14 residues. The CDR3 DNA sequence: TGTGCCAGCAGCTCTTCCATCGAGAACTATGGCTACACCTTC. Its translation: CASSSSIENYGYTF.

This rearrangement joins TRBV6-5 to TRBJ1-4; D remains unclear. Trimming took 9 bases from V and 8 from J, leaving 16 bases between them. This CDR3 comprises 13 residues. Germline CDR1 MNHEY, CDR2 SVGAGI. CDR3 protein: CASSGIPVEKLFF. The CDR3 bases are TGTGCCAGTTCGGGGATCCCGGTAGAAAAACTGTTTTTT.

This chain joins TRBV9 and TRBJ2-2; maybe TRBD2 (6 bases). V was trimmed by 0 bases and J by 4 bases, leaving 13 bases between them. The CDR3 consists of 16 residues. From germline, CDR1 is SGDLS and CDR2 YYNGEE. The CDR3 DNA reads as TGTGCCAGCAGCGTAGATCGGAGGGCGGGCACCGGGGAGCTGTTTTTT. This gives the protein CASSVDRRAGTGELFF.

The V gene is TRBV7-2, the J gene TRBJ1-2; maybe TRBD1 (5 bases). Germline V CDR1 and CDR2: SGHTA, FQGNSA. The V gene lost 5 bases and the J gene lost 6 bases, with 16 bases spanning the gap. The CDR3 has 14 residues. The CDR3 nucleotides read TGTGCCAGCAGCCAAAAGGGGTGGGGGGATGGCTACACCTTC. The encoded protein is CASSQKGWGDGYTF.

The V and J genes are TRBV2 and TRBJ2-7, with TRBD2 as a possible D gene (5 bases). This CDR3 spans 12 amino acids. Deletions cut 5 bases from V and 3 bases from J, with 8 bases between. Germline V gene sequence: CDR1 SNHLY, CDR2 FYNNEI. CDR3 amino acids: CASSRGNYEQYF. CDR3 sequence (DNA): TGTGCCAGCAGTCGGGGTAACTACGAGCAGTACTTC.

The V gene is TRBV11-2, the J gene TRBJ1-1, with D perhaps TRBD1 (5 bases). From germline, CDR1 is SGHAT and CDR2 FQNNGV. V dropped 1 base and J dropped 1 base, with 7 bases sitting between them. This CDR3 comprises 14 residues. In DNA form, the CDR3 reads TGTGCCAGCAGCTTAGGGCAGGGGAACACTGAAGCTTTCTTT. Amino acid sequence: CASSLGQGNTEAFF.

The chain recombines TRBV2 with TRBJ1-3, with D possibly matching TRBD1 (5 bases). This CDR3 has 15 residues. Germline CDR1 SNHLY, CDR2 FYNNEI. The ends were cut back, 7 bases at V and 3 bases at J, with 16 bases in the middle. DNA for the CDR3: TGTGCCAGCACCGAGGGGAGGGTAGGTGGAAACACCATATATTTT. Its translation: CASTEGRVGGNTIYF.

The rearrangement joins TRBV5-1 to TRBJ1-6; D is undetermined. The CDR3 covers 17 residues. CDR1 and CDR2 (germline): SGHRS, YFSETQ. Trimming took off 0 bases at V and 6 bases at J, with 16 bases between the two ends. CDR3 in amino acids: CASSLAPRAGSNSPLHF. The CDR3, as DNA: TGCGCCAGCAGCTTGGCCCCGAGGGCAGGCTCTAATTCACCCCTCCACTTT.

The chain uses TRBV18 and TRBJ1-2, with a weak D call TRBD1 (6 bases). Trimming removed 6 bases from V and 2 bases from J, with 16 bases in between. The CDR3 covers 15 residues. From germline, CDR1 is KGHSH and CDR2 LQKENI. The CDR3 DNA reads TGTGCCAGCTCGGGGGGGGCCGACAGAAACTATGGCTACACCTTC. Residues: CASSGGADRNYGYTF.

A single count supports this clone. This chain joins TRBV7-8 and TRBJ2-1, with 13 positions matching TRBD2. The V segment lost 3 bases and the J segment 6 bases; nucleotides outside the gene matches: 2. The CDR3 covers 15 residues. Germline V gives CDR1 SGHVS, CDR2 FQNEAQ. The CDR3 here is CASSLTSGGFNEQFF. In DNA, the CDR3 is TGTGCCAGCAGCTTGACTAGCGGGGGGTTCAATGAGCAGTTCTTC.